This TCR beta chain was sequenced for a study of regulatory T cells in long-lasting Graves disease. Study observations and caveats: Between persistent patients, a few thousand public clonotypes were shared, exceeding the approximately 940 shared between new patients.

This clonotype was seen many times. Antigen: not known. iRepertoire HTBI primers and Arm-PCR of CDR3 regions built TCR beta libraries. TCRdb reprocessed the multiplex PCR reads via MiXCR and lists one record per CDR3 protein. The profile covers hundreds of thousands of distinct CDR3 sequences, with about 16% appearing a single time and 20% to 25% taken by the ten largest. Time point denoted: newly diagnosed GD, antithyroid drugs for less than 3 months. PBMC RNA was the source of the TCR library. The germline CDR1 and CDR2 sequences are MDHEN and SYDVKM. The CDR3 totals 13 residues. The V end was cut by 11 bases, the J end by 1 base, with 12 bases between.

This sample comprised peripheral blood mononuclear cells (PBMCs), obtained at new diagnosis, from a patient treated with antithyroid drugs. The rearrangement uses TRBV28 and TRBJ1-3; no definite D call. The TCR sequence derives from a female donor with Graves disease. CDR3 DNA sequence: TGTGCCGGCCAAACCCAATCTGGAAACACCATATATTTT. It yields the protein CAGQTQSGNTIYF.